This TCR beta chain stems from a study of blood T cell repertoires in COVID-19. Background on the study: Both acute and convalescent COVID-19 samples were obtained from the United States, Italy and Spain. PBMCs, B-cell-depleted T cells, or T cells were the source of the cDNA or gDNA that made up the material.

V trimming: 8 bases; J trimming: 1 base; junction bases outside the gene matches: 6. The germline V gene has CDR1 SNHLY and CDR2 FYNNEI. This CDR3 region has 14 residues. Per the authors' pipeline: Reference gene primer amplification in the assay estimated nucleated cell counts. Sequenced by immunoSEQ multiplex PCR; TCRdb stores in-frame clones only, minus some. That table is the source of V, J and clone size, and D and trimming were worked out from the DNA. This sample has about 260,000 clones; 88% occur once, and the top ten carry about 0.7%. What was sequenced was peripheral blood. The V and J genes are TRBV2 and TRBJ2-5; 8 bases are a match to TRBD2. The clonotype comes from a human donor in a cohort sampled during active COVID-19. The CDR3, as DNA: TGTGCCAGCTCCCTGAGCGGGGGCCAAGAGACCCAGTACTTC. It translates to CASSLSGGQETQYF. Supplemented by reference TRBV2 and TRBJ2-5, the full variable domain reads EPEVTQTPSHQVTQMGQEVILRCVPISNHLYFYWYRQILGQKVEFLVSFYNNEISEKSEIFDDQFSVERPDGSNFTLKIRSTKLEDSAMYFCASSLSGGQETQYFGPGTRLLVL.